A selection of T cell receptor beta chains follows, all from one sample in a study of T-cell reconstitution after alpha-beta-depleted transplantation in children. TCRdb independently ran MiXCR on the PCR reads; one entry per CDR3 protein. The top ten clones hold about 5% of a sample with approximately 420,000 distinct CDR3 sequences, roughly 10% of them seen once. Sequenced material: PBMCs from the stem cell graft donor, taken from the stem cell graft. The receptors shown here come from a human donor who donated a stem cell graft to a child with acute myeloid leukemia. CDR3s include the opening cysteine and the closing phenylalanine or tryptophan. D genes are given only for firm matches. The size entry is marked missing in some rows and otherwise reads once, few, many or a size class.

size,J,V,D,CDR3,DNA
.,TRBJ1-6,TRBV30,.,CAWTRGENSPLHF,TGTGCCTGGACGAGGGGAGAGAATTCACCCCTCCACTTT
.,TRBJ2-1,TRBV6-5,TRBD2,CASSYSGLAPSYNEQFF,TGTGCCAGCAGTTACTCGGGACTAGCGCCCTCCTACAATGAGCAGTTCTTC
.,TRBJ1-1,TRBV6-2/TRBV6-3,.,CASSYSMALSRTEAFF,TGTGCCAGCAGTTACTCGATGGCGCTAAGCAGGACTGAAGCTTTCTTT
many,TRBJ1-1,TRBV5-1,TRBD1,CASSSDRGRTEAFF,TGCGCCAGCAGCTCTGACAGGGGCCGGACTGAAGCTTTCTTT
many,TRBJ2-5,TRBV29-1,.,CSVGAFGETQYF,TGCAGCGTTGGGGCTTTTGGGGAGACCCAGTACTTC
few,TRBJ1-5,TRBV11-2,.,CASSLGHRVNNQPQHF,TGTGCCAGCAGCTTAGGTCACAGGGTAAACAATCAGCCCCAGCATTTT
many,TRBJ2-7,TRBV7-2,.,CASSLTGEQYF,TGTGCCAGCAGTCTGACAGGCGAGCAGTACTTC
.,TRBJ2-1,TRBV20-1,TRBD2,CSASGSPPYNEQFF,TGCAGTGCGAGCGGGAGCCCCCCCTACAATGAGCAGTTCTTC
.,TRBJ2-3,TRBV15,.,CATSRGKGADTQYF,TGTGCCACCAGCAGGGGGAAGGGTGCAGATACGCAGTATTTT
.,TRBJ2-3,TRBV5-5,TRBD2,CASSLWTSGGLADTQYF,TGTGCCAGCAGCCTCTGGACTAGCGGGGGCTTGGCAGATACGCAGTATTTT
.,TRBJ2-7,TRBV6-5,.,CASSSPGLLYEQYF,TGTGCCAGCAGTTCCCCGGGACTTTTATACGAGCAGTACTTC
many,TRBJ1-5,TRBV7-2,.,CASSLDARVQPQHF,TGTGCCAGCAGCTTAGATGCCAGGGTCCAGCCCCAGCATTTT
.,TRBJ2-3,TRBV19,TRBD2,CASSPLAGRSTDTQYF,TGTGCCAGTAGTCCCTTAGCGGGGCGTAGCACAGATACGCAGTATTTT
.,TRBJ1-1,TRBV12-2,.,CASRLDGQGVHTEAFF,TGTGCAAGTCGCCTAGACGGCCAGGGGGTTCACACTGAAGCTTTCTTT
many,TRBJ2-1,TRBV4-1,TRBD2,CASSQPNWDYRNEQFF,TGCGCCAGCAGCCAACCAAACTGGGACTACCGGAATGAGCAGTTCTTC
.,TRBJ1-6,TRBV18,.,CASSPPGRENSPLHF,TGTGCCAGCTCACCACCCGGACGGGAGAATTCACCCCTCCACTTT
.,TRBJ2-5,TRBV20-1,.,CSINLRGRLTETQYF,TGCAGTATAAACCTCCGTGGGCGCTTGACAGAGACCCAGTACTTC
few,TRBJ1-5,TRBV20-1,TRBD1,CSTGEQPQHF,TGCAGCACAGGGGAGCAGCCCCAGCATTTT
many,TRBJ1-1,TRBV5-1,TRBD1,CASSFGQAEAFF,TGCGCCAGCAGCTTCGGACAGGCTGAAGCTTTCTTT
.,TRBJ1-1,TRBV2,.,CASQPGHLNTEAFF,TGTGCCAGCCAACCGGGACACTTGAACACTGAAGCTTTCTTT
.,TRBJ1-2,TRBV20-1,.,CSAAESKGYTF,TGCAGTGCTGCCGAAAGTAAGGGCTACACCTTC
few,TRBJ2-5,TRBV6-1,TRBD2,CASSEVRGSGETQYF,TGTGCCAGCAGTGAAGTGCGGGGGTCGGGGGAGACCCAGTACTTC
.,TRBJ2-3,TRBV15,.,CATSLPSGTDTQYF,TGTGCCACCAGCCTCCCTAGCGGCACAGATACGCAGTATTTT
few,TRBJ2-1,TRBV7-2,.,CASSLDGSRNEQFF,TGTGCCAGCAGCTTAGACGGGTCGAGAAATGAGCAGTTCTTC
many,TRBJ2-3,TRBV5-1,.,CASSAGESGSTDTQYF,TGCGCCAGCAGCGCGGGTGAGTCGGGAAGCACAGATACGCAGTATTTT
.,TRBJ1-2,TRBV2,.,CASMRRQIYGYTF,TGTGCCAGTATGAGGAGACAGATCTATGGCTACACCTTC
many,TRBJ2-1,TRBV5-5,.,CASSLFRGRAGNEQFF,TGTGCCAGCAGCTTGTTTCGTGGACGGGCCGGCAATGAGCAGTTCTTC
.,TRBJ1-2,TRBV12-3/TRBV12-4,.,CASRPQAGMYGYTF,TGTGCCAGCAGGCCTCAAGCAGGGATGTACGGCTACACCTTC
.,TRBJ2-7,TRBV2,TRBD1,CASSNDRGLDEQYF,TGTGCCAGCAGTAACGACAGGGGGCTAGACGAGCAGTACTTC
many,TRBJ1-2,TRBV12-3/TRBV12-4,.,CASIGTTYGYTF,TGTGCCAGCATTGGGACAACCTATGGCTACACCTTC
.,TRBJ2-3,TRBV7-9,.,CASSLGQGLDTQYF,TGTGCCAGCAGCTTAGGTCAGGGTTTGGATACGCAGTATTTT
.,TRBJ1-5,TRBV19,.,CASSPAYSNQPQHF,TGTGCCAGTTCTCCAGCGTATAGCAATCAGCCCCAGCATTTT
few,TRBJ2-5,TRBV14,.,CASSRHQETQYF,TGTGCCAGCAGCAGGCACCAAGAGACCCAGTACTTC
.,TRBJ1-4,TRBV20-1,.,CSARRSTNEKLFF,TGCAGTGCTAGACGGTCAACTAATGAAAAACTGTTTTTT